These 10 T cell receptor beta chains came from one sample sequenced in a study of cytomegalovirus exposure and HLA in healthy donors. It was with 60 Vbeta and 13 Jbeta primers that the PCR ran. Assay used: immunoSEQ multiplex PCR; TCRdb lists only in-frame clones, some missing. The sample contains approximately 130,000 clones, approximately 72% of which appear only once. Sample: PBMCs. These TCRs come from a human donor in good health.

The chain is built from TRBV5-1 and TRBJ2-3; possibly TRBD2 for D (6 bases). Germline V gene lookup returns CDR1 SGHRS and CDR2 YFSETQ. The length of the CDR3 is 14 residues. V lost 0 bases and J 5 bases, leaving 10 bases between the germline ends. This CDR3 reads CASSLGGVGDTQYF. The CDR3 DNA reads as TGCGCCAGCAGCTTGGGGGGGGTGGGAGATACGCAGTATTTT.

This sequence joins TRBV28 and TRBJ1-3, with 7 bases lining up with TRBD1. V dropped 6 bases and J dropped 7; count of bases not matched to a gene: 12. The CDR3 loop spans 15 amino acids. Germline V gene data show CDR1 as MDHEN and CDR2 as SYDVKM. The CDR3 DNA reads TGTGCCAGCAGAGGAAGGGGGCACATGCAGAACACCATATATTTT. Its protein product is CASRGRGHMQNTIYF. The whole variable domain, filled in from reference TRBV28 and TRBJ1-3, reads DVKVTQSSRYLVKRTGEKVFLECVQDMDHENMFWYRQDPGLGLRLIYFSYDVKMKEKGDIPEGYSVSREKKERFSLILESASTNQTSMYLCASRGRGHMQNTIYFGEGSWLTVV.

This clone was counted between two and nine times. This chain uses TRBV21-1 with TRBJ2-7; TRBD2, the table's D call, was not compared with the DNA. TRBV21-1 is a pseudogene segment. This CDR3 contains 15 residues. The CDR3 bases are TGTGCCAGCAGCAAAGAGAGGCTTGATCGCAACGAGCAGTACTTC. This gives the protein CASSKERLDRNEQYF.

The rearrangement joins TRBV5-6 to TRBJ1-2, with D tentatively TRBD1 (5 bases). CDR1 is SGHDT, CDR2 YYEEEE, per germline. This CDR3 is 15 amino acids long. V was shortened by 3 bases and J by 7 bases, with 19 bases between the two germline ends. Here the CDR3 DNA reads TGTGCCAGCAGCTGGGTAGCGGGGGATGTAGGTGGCTACACCTTC. This encodes CASSWVAGDVGGYTF.

This chain links TRBV6-5 with TRBJ2-7; 10 positions match TRBD2. CDR1 and CDR2 (germline): MNHEY, SVGAGI. Trimming cost V 2 bases and J 2 bases; bases outside gene matches: 3. There are 15 residues in the CDR3. CDR3 nucleotide sequence: TGTGCCAGCAGTTACCAACTAGCGGGGACCTACGAGCAGTACTTC. It yields the protein CASSYQLAGTYEQYF.

This clone was seen just once. This chain links TRBV5-6 with TRBJ2-1; 9 bases line up with TRBD2. The CDR3 has 16 residues. Germline V gene lookup returns CDR1 SGHDT and CDR2 YYEEEE. The trim removed 7 bases at V and 2 bases at J, leaving 10 bases unmatched. CDR3 protein: CASGDGRTSAYNEQFF. As DNA, the CDR3 is TGTGCCAGCGGCGATGGGCGGACTAGCGCCTACAATGAGCAGTTCTTC.

The V call is TRBV6-5, the J call TRBJ2-3; possible D gene TRBD1, 6 bases. CDR3 length: 15 amino acids. V was trimmed by 7 bases and J by 0 bases, leaving 14 bases between them. Germline V gives CDR1 MNHEY, CDR2 SVGAGI. This CDR3 reads CASTRSGTSTDTQYF. In nucleotides, the CDR3 is TGTGCCAGCACACGGAGTGGGACAAGCACAGATACGCAGTATTTT.

This clone turned up a few times. The chain couples TRBV5-6 to TRBJ2-7; 10 nucleotides match TRBD1. The CDR3 length is 18 residues. CDR1 is SGHDT, CDR2 YYEEEE, per germline. V lost 5 bases and J lost 1; bases outside the gene matches: 15. The CDR3 loop reads CASSGDRGSSGRSYEQYF. CDR3 sequence (DNA): TGTGCCAGCAGTGGGGACAGGGGTAGCAGCGGGCGTTCCTACGAGCAGTACTTC.

For the CDR3, the DNA is TGTGCCAGCACATACGAGGCGGGAGGGCCCTACGAGCAGTACTTC. It translates to CASTYEAGGPYEQYF. This chain uses TRBV7-2 with TRBJ2-5; 9 positions agree with TRBD2. The DNA matches TRBJ2-7 better at its end, which makes the J call doubtful. The CDR3 is 15 residues long. The germline V gene has CDR1 SGHTA and CDR2 FQGNSA.

The chain recombines TRBV11-2 with TRBJ2-7; TRBD2 agrees at 8 bases. CDR1 is SGHAT, CDR2 FQNNGV, per germline. V was pared by 5 bases and J by 2 bases, with 11 bases of the junction left unmatched. The CDR3 runs 16 residues. The CDR3 region has the DNA TGTGCCAGCAGCCCTGAGTGGACGGGGGGGACCTACGAGCAGTACTTC. Its translation: CASSPEWTGGTYEQYF. Full variable domain (remainder filled in from reference TRBV11-2 and TRBJ2-7): EAGVAQSPRYKIIEKRQSVAFWCNPISGHATLYWYQQILGQGPKLLIQFQNNGVVDDSQLPKDRFSAERLKGVDSTLKIQPAKLEDSAVYLCASSPEWTGGTYEQYFGPGTRLTVT.